This T cell receptor beta chain was retrieved from a study of T-cell reconstitution after alpha-beta-depleted transplantation in children (dated by TCRdb to about 2016). For the study in its entirety: The study quantitatively tracked T-cell immune reconstitution after TCRalphabeta/CD19-depleted allogeneic hematopoietic cell transplantation in children using TCR repertoire profiling.

Library generation was performed with PCR. Sequencing instrument: Illumina HiSeq 2500. Molecular barcoding was employed in the preparation of TCR libraries, with unique molecular identifiers being used to normalize TCRbeta repertoire quantification. TCRdb itself trimmed the public reads at Q25 with fastp, ran MiXCR and retained productive beta chains. Rows are combined by CDR3 protein, so each entry shows the most common genes and DNA. This sample is represented by approximately 400,000 distinct CDR3 sequences; roughly a tenth of them were singletons. 5% to 6.5% of the sample is held by the ten biggest clonotypes. A note on this clonotype: This clone's antigen is unknown. Base-call qualities are not available, and no considerably larger clone is one nucleotide away.

V is trimmed back by 3 bases and J by 6 bases, and the junction contains 10 bases that no gene match accounts for. Measured from the cysteine to the phenylalanine, the CDR3 is 15 residues long. Left in the record is the CDR3 DNA by itself, 45 bases read in frame from the first base. The germline V gene (reference sequence) sets CDR1 to DFQATT and CDR2 to SNEGSKA. Sequencing was performed on PBMCs from the stem cell graft donor, taken from the stem cell graft. The TCR sequence derives from a human donor who donated a stem cell graft to a child with acute myeloid leukemia. The chain joins TRBV20-1 to TRBJ2-1; 8 central bases correspond to TRBD1. The bases read TGCAGTGCTAGTCGTATGACAGGGGCGGGCAATGAGCAGTTCTTC. This translates into CSASRMTGAGNEQFF.